This is a list of T cell receptor beta chains from one sample in a study of cytomegalovirus exposure and HLA in healthy donors. Some clones are missing from TCRdb's copy, which holds only in-frame ones; the method was immunoSEQ multiplex PCR. The listing records about 72,000 clones. The sample was PBMCs. These receptor sequences come from a woman between 40 and 50 years old in good health and CMV-seropositive. Both conserved end residues are part of each CDR3. The D gene is left open where the match is weak.

v_call	j_call	d_call	cdr3_nt	cdr3_aa
TRBV28	TRBJ2-3	-	TGTGCCAGCAGTTTCCGTGGGAGGGGGGGCACAGATACGCAGTATTTT	CASSFRGRGGTDTQYF
TRBV19	TRBJ1-6	-	TGTGCCACCGCTCGGAGGATTTTTAATTCACCCCTCCACTTT	CATARRIFNSPLHF
TRBV27	TRBJ2-2	TRBD1	TGTGCCAGCAGTTTACACAGGGGGAACACCGGGGAGCTGTTTTTT	CASSLHRGNTGELFF
TRBV2	TRBJ2-7	TRBD1	TGTGCCAGCAGTGCTGACAGGGGGCGCGTATACGAGCAGTACTTC	CASSADRGRVYEQYF
TRBV28	TRBJ1-5	-	TGTGCCAGCAGTCTAGACCCCCGGACAGATCAGCCCCAGCATTTT	CASSLDPRTDQPQHF
TRBV5-4	TRBJ2-1	TRBD2	TGTGCCAGCAGCTCATCCGCGGGGGGCTCCTACAATGAGCAGTTCTTC	CASSSSAGGSYNEQFF
TRBV5-1	TRBJ2-7	-	TGCGCCAGCAGCTTGGATCCAAACTACGAGCAGTACTTC	CASSLDPNYEQYF
TRBV19	TRBJ1-5	TRBD1	TGTGCCAGTAGTACCAGGACAGGGGACCAGCCCCAGCATTTT	CASSTRTGDQPQHF
TRBV4-1	TRBJ2-1	TRBD2	TGCGCCAGCAGGCCTACCGGGAGGGTCGATGAGCAGTTCTTC	CASRPTGRVDEQFF
TRBV6-4	TRBJ2-1	-	TGTGCCAGCAGTGCCGACACGTACAATGAGCAGTTCTTC	CASSADTYNEQFF